This entry lists 14 T cell receptor beta chains sequenced from one sample in a study of technical replicates of blood from four donors. Clones were sequenced by immunoSEQ multiplex PCR, and TCRdb holds only the in-frame ones, with some missing. Counted here are about 15,000 clones, about nine tenths occurring once; the ten biggest clones make up around 12%. Input material: PBMCs. These receptor sequences come from a human donor in good health.

The chain joins TRBV19 to TRBJ1-5; D gene unclear. Germline-derived CDR1 and CDR2 are LNHDA and SQIVND (reference sequence). V shed 4 bases and J shed 2 bases, with 9 bases lying between them. The CDR3 loop spans 14 amino acids. CDR3 coding DNA: TGTGCCAGTAGTAGAGGGATCGGCAATCAGCCCCAGCATTTT. Protein: CASSRGIGNQPQHF.

The chain recombines TRBV7-2 with TRBJ2-7; TRBD2 matches at 14 bases. CDR3 length: 17 amino acids. V was pared by 1 base and J by 5 bases, with 7 bases of the junction left unmatched. Germline V gives CDR1 SGHTA, CDR2 FQGNSA. The CDR3 spells CASSLGGTSGSRNEQYF. In DNA, the CDR3 is TGTGCCAGCAGCTTAGGAGGGACTAGCGGGAGCCGAAACGAGCAGTACTTC.

This chain connects TRBV7-9 to TRBJ2-6; TRBD2 is a possible D gene (6 bases). Between the trimmed V and J ends, which lost 3 bases and 2 bases, there was a span of 11 bases. This CDR3 comprises 16 residues. CDR1 is SEHNR, CDR2 FQNEAQ, per germline (reference sequence). The CDR3 DNA is TGTGCCAGCAGCTTCATCGGGGAGGCTGGGGCCAACGTCCTGACTTTC. Its protein product is CASSFIGEAGANVLTF. The full variable domain, completed using reference TRBV7-9 and TRBJ2-6, is DTGVSQNPRHKITKRGQNVTFRCDPISEHNRLYWYRQTLGQGPEFLTYFQNEAQLEKSRLLSDRFSAERPKGSFSTLEIQRTEQGDSAMYLCASSFIGEAGANVLTFGAGSRLTVL.

This sequence joins TRBV5-1 and TRBJ2-1; tentative D call: TRBD1 (5 bases). Germline-derived CDR1 and CDR2 are SGHRS and YFSETQ. V was trimmed by 0 bases and J by 5 bases, leaving 9 bases between them. The CDR3 is 14 residues long. CDR3 in DNA: TGCGCCAGCAGCTTGGGGCAGGGTGACAATGAGCAGTTCTTC. This codes for CASSLGQGDNEQFF.

In its sample, this clone was seen once. The chain carries TRBV30 and TRBJ1-5; D gene uncertain. Trimming left V 0 bases short and J 3 bases short, with 6 bases between. Germline CDR1 is GTSNPN and CDR2 is SVGIG (reference sequence). This CDR3 has 13 residues. CDR3 in amino acids: CAWSVSFNQPQHF. CDR3 nucleotides: TGTGCCTGGAGTGTATCCTTCAATCAGCCCCAGCATTTT. The whole variable domain, remainder taken from reference TRBV30 and TRBJ1-5, is SQTIHQWPATLVQPVGSPLSLECTVEGTSNPNLYWYRQAAGRGLQLLFYSVGIGQISSEVPQNLSASRPQDRQFILSSKKLLLSDSGFYLCAWSVSFNQPQHFGDGTRLSIL.

The chain carries TRBV11-1 and TRBJ2-2; TRBD1 agrees at 7 bases. Per the germline V gene, CDR1 is SGHAT and CDR2 is FQDESV (reference sequence). V dropped 9 bases and J dropped 0; count of bases not matched to a gene: 7. This CDR3 has 15 amino acids. The CDR3 region is CASRKGQSNTGELFF. The CDR3 DNA is TGTGCCAGTAGAAAGGGACAGTCGAACACCGGGGAGCTGTTTTTT. The full variable domain, in which reference TRBV11-1 and TRBJ2-2 provide the parts outside the CDR3, is EAEVAQSPRYKITEKSQAVAFWCDPISGHATLYWYRQILGQGPELLVQFQDESVVDDSQLPKDRFSAERLKGVDSTLKIQPAELGDSAMYLCASRKGQSNTGELFFGEGSRLTVL.

V is TRBV11-2 and J is TRBJ2-7; D is undetermined. The CDR3 consists of 14 residues. Looked up from germline, CDR1 is SGHAT and CDR2 is FQNNGV. Trimming took 6 bases from V and 0 from J, leaving 12 bases between them. CDR3 residues: CASRRHLNSYEQYF. CDR3 in DNA: TGTGCCAGCAGACGACATTTAAACTCCTACGAGCAGTACTTC.

This chain uses TRBV2 with TRBJ2-5; 8 nucleotides agree with TRBD2. CDR1 SNHLY and CDR2 FYNNEI come from the germline V gene. The CDR3 extends over 17 amino acids. Trimming took 3 bases from V and 1 from J; bases not matched to a gene: 10. The CDR3 reads CASSDRLLADTQETQYF. Written as DNA, the CDR3 is TGTGCCAGCAGTGACCGGCTACTAGCGGACACCCAAGAGACCCAGTACTTC.

The table lists this clone with a count of one. This chain uses TRBV7-3 with TRBJ2-3; D not resolved. CDR1 is SGHTA and CDR2 is FQGTGA in the germline V gene. The V end lost 5 bases, the J end lost 0 bases, and 12 bases lay between the germline ends. This CDR3 has 15 residues. In DNA form, the CDR3 reads TGTGCCAGCAGCGGAATCGCGACTAGCACAGATACGCAGTATTTT. It encodes CASSGIATSTDTQYF.

The CDR3 loop reads CASSLRDYYEQYF. DNA of the CDR3: TGTGCCAGCAGTCTCCGGGACTACTACGAGCAGTACTTC. The chain carries TRBV6-4 and TRBJ2-7; TRBD2 aligns across 7 bases. CDR1 is MRHNA, CDR2 SNTAGT, per germline. J gave up 3 bases and V 5 bases, and 4 bases lay outside the gene matches. The CDR3 is 13 residues long.

This clone was counted between two and nine times. This rearrangement joins TRBV11-2 to TRBJ2-1, with 7 bases lining up with TRBD1. The CDR3 contains 15 residues. Germline V gives CDR1 SGHAT, CDR2 FQNNGV. V trimming: 5 bases; J trimming: 1 base; junction bases outside the gene matches: 5. CDR3 DNA sequence: TGTGCCAGCAGCCGGACAGGACTTTCCTACAATGAGCAGTTCTTC. Its protein product is CASSRTGLSYNEQFF.

V gene TRBV30 combines with J gene TRBJ1-2; D possibly corresponds to TRBD1 (5 bases). The CDR3 runs to 12 residues. Germline CDR1 and CDR2: GTSNPN and SVGIG (reference sequence). V shed 5 bases and J shed 2 bases, with 9 bases lying between them. The CDR3 bases are TGTGCCTGGTCCACAGGAAACTATGGCTACACCTTC. This gives the protein CAWSTGNYGYTF.

V and J are TRBV30 and TRBJ2-4; tentative D call: TRBD2 (6 bases). Germline V gives CDR1 GTSNPN, CDR2 SVGIG (reference sequence). There are 13 residues in the CDR3. V was clipped by 1 base and J by 3 bases, with 7 bases between them. CDR3 nucleotide sequence: TGTGCCTGGAGTGCCGGGGGCAAAAACATTCAGTACTTC. Translation gives CAWSAGGKNIQYF.

In DNA form, the CDR3 reads TGCACCAGCAGCCGGGAAAGACAGGGAGCCAAAAACATTCAGTACTTC. The encoded protein is CTSSRERQGAKNIQYF. The chain is built from TRBV1 and TRBJ2-4; TRBD1 is the table's D call, not checked against the DNA. TRBV1 is marked as a pseudogene. The CDR3 spans 16 residues.